The rows below give T cell receptor beta chains drawn from one sample of a study of blood T cell repertoires in COVID-19. TCRdb keeps only in-frame clones here, not all; method: immunoSEQ multiplex PCR. The sample lists around 62,000 clones, 90% to 95% seen once, with 2.5% to 3% in the top ten. Sequencing input: peripheral blood. The receptor set was obtained from a man aged 65 to 79 with active COVID-19. Each CDR3 is given with its conserved first and last residue. Each record gives: J gene, D gene, clone size, V gene, CDR3 DNA, CDR3 protein. The D gene is left open where the match is weak. The size entry is marked missing in some rows and otherwise reads once, few, many or a size class.

TRBJ2-5 . . TRBV11-3 TGTGCCAGCAGAGGACAGCAAGAGACCCAGTACTTC CASRGQQETQYF
TRBJ2-7 TRBD1 . TRBV11-3 TGTGCCAGCAGCTTCCACGACAGGGGCGAGCAGTACTTC CASSFHDRGEQYF
TRBJ2-7 TRBD1 . TRBV11-2 TGTGCCAGCAGCTGGACAGGTTCCTACGAGCAGTACTTC CASSWTGSYEQYF
TRBJ2-2 . . TRBV5-1 TGCGCCAGCAGCTTGGACAGTTCGAACACCGGGGAGCTGTTTTTT CASSLDSSNTGELFF
TRBJ2-5 . . TRBV19 TGTGCCAGTAGTCCAGGACAGCGGGAGACCCAGTACTTC CASSPGQRETQYF
TRBJ2-5 TRBD2 . TRBV5-4 TGTGCCAGCAGCTCCGGGGGGTCGGAGACCCAGTACTTC CASSSGGSETQYF
TRBJ1-4 . . TRBV29-1 TGCAGCGTGCGAGGCGTGACTAATGAAAAACTGTTTTTT CSVRGVTNEKLFF
TRBJ1-2 TRBD1 . TRBV7-9 TGTGCCAGCAGCTTAGGGGACGGACAGGGTACCCATGGCTACACCTTC CASSLGDGQGTHGYTF
TRBJ1-5 . . TRBV6-5 TGTGCCAGCAGTCCCGGAGGAAATCAGCCCCAGCATTTT CASSPGGNQPQHF
TRBJ2-3 . . TRBV24-1 TGTGCCACCAGTGACGTGACAAGAACAGATACGCAGTATTTT CATSDVTRTDTQYF
TRBJ1-4 TRBD1 . TRBV5-1 TGCGCCAGCAGCGCGCTAGGACAGGGTGGGGCTGAAAAACTGTTTTTT CASSALGQGGAEKLFF
TRBJ2-5 TRBD2 . TRBV6-5 TGTGCCAGCAGTTACTCAGGCGGGGGGGCTCCTGAGACCCAGTACTTC CASSYSGGGAPETQYF
TRBJ1-6 . . TRBV5-4 TGTGCCAGCAGCTTAAGGTCGGGGGGCAATTCACCCCTCCACTTT CASSLRSGGNSPLHF
TRBJ1-5 TRBD1 . TRBV11-2 TGTGCCAGCAGCTTAGGACAGGGGGAAGCACAACTACATTTT CASSLGQGEAQLHF
TRBJ1-1 TRBD1 . TRBV12-5 TGTGCTAGTGGTTGGGGGACAGCCAACACTGAAGCTTTCTTT CASGWGTANTEAFF
TRBJ1-2 TRBD1 . TRBV6-5 TGTGCCAGCAAGTCAGGGGGATACTATGGCTACACCTTC CASKSGGYYGYTF
TRBJ1-1 . once TRBV6-5 TGTGCCAGCAGTTACCTGCGGAACACTGAAGCTTTCTTT CASSYLRNTEAFF
TRBJ2-3 TRBD2 . TRBV5-1 TGCGCCAGCAGCCCCTCGCGAGGGACTAGCGGCCTCACAGATACGCAGTATTTT CASSPSRGTSGLTDTQYF
TRBJ2-7 . . TRBV5-4 TGTGCCAGCAGTACGAAACCTAGCTCCTACGAGCAGTACTTC CASSTKPSSYEQYF
TRBJ2-1 . . TRBV5-6 TGTGCCAGCAGCTTGTGGGGCGGTGAGCAGTTCTTC CASSLWGGEQFF
TRBJ2-7 TRBD1 . TRBV2 TGTGCCAGCAGTGCCACAGGGGGTTTCTACGAGCAGTACTTC CASSATGGFYEQYF
TRBJ2-1 TRBD2 . TRBV7-3 TGTGCCAGCAGCTTGGAGGGGGCGTGGCTAGCGGGGAGTGAGCAGTTCTTC CASSLEGAWLAGSEQFF
TRBJ2-1 TRBD2 . TRBV3-1/TRBV3-2 TGTGCCAGCAGCCCCCCTCCCTCGGGGGGGGCTTACAATGAGCAGTTCTTC CASSPPPSGGAYNEQFF
TRBJ1-1 TRBD1 . TRBV14 TGTGCCAGCAGGGGGACAGGGCCCGACCGGGCTGAAGCTTTCTTT CASRGTGPDRAEAFF
TRBJ2-1 . . TRBV24-1 TGTGCCACCAGTGATTTAAGAGGAGCGGGCCGATCCGACAATGAGCAGTTCTTC CATSDLRGAGRSDNEQFF
TRBJ2-3 TRBD2 . TRBV4-2 TGTGCCAGCAGCCAAGGTCCCCCCGGGACTATTGATACGCAGTATTTT CASSQGPPGTIDTQYF
TRBJ1-6 . . TRBV3-1/TRBV3-2 TGTGCCAACACCAAAGCCCACCCCACAGGGAGTAATAATTCACCCCTCCACTTT CANTKAHPTGSNNSPLHF
TRBJ2-1 TRBD2 . TRBV19 TGTGCCAGTACCTCCCGGGGGGGAGAAGGACAGTTCTTC CASTSRGGEGQFF
TRBJ2-1 TRBD1 . TRBV3-1/TRBV3-2 TGTGCCAGCAGCCAGTGGAAGCCCGGGACAGGGAAAGTTGAGCAGTTCTTC CASSQWKPGTGKVEQFF
TRBJ2-2 TRBD2 . TRBV27 TGTGCCAGCAGTCCTAGGGCTAGCGGGGGATCCGGGGAGCTGTTTTTT CASSPRASGGSGELFF
TRBJ2-1 . . TRBV9 TGTGCCAGCAGCGTACTCTCTGGGGCATTCTCCTACAATGAGCAGTTCTTC CASSVLSGAFSYNEQFF
TRBJ1-2 . . TRBV7-9 TGTGCCAGCAGCCCAGGATTAAACTATGGCTACACCTTC CASSPGLNYGYTF
TRBJ2-2 . . TRBV11-2 TGTGCCAGCATCCGACAGGCCCCCGGGGAGCTGTTTTTT CASIRQAPGELFF
TRBJ1-1 . . TRBV28 TGTGCCAGCAGTTTATTGCCAAACATGAACACTGAAGCTTTCTTT CASSLLPNMNTEAFF
TRBJ2-3 . . TRBV6-5 TGTGCCAGCACCGGGGGTGGCAGCTTCACAGATACGCAGTATTTT CASTGGGSFTDTQYF
TRBJ2-6 . . TRBV4-3 TGCGCCAGCAGCCAAGACCGGACTACTGGGGCCAACGTCCTGACTTTC CASSQDRTTGANVLTF
TRBJ2-3 TRBD2 . TRBV3-1/TRBV3-2 TGTGCCAGCAGCCCATTAAGCGGGGGCCTCGGAGATACGCAGTATTTT CASSPLSGGLGDTQYF
TRBJ2-5 TRBD2 . TRBV20-1 TGCAGTGTCTCTAGCGGGGGGACCCAGTACTTC CSVSSGGTQYF
TRBJ1-1 . . TRBV24-1 TGTGCCACCAGTGCATCAGGGCCCCAGAACACTGAAGCTTTCTTT CATSASGPQNTEAFF
TRBJ2-5 . . TRBV15 TGTGCCACCAGCCCGGGTCGAGGGTCGGGGCAAGAGACCCAGTACTTC CATSPGRGSGQETQYF
TRBJ1-4 . . TRBV7-9 TGTGCCAGCAGCTTAGAGGCATGGGGCAGGACAACTAATGAAAAACTGTTTTTT CASSLEAWGRTTNEKLFF
TRBJ2-7 . . TRBV5-4 TGTGCCAGCACCCGGGGTCGGGGGGCACCGAGCCTCGAGCAGTACTTC CASTRGRGAPSLEQYF
TRBJ1-1 . . TRBV25-1 TGTGCCAGCAGTGAAACAGGGTGGGGGAACACTGAAGCTTTCTTT CASSETGWGNTEAFF
TRBJ2-1 . few TRBV20-1 TGCAGTGCTAGCCCACGACAGCTTCAGTTCTTC CSASPRQLQFF
TRBJ1-1 . . TRBV6-2/TRBV6-3 TGTGCCAGCAGTTCTCACAGGGCCACTGAAGCTTTCTTT CASSSHRATEAFF
TRBJ2-1 . . TRBV6-1 TGTGCCAGCAGTGAAGCAACCGGGGGTGAGCAGTTCTTC CASSEATGGEQFF
TRBJ2-1 TRBD2 . TRBV10-3 TGTGCCATCAGTGAGGCGGCTAGCGGGGGCAATGAGCAGTTCTTC CAISEAASGGNEQFF
TRBJ2-7 TRBD2 . TRBV7-2 TGTGCCAGCAGCTATAGCGGGGGTCTCGCCTCCTACGAGCAGTACTTC CASSYSGGLASYEQYF
TRBJ2-2 . once TRBV25-1 TGTGCCAGCTACGGCGGGCCGGCGAACACCGGGGAGCTGTTTTTT CASYGGPANTGELFF
TRBJ2-1 . . TRBV29-1 TGCAGCGTTTCCCCCGGGTATTACAATGAGCAGTTCTTC CSVSPGYYNEQFF
TRBJ2-2 . . TRBV3-1/TRBV3-2 TGTGCCAGCAGCCAAGATCCCGACAGTCTAACCGGGGAGCTGTTTTTT CASSQDPDSLTGELFF
TRBJ2-1 . . TRBV2 TGTGCCAGCACGCTAAGCTCCTACAATGAGCAGTTCTTC CASTLSSYNEQFF